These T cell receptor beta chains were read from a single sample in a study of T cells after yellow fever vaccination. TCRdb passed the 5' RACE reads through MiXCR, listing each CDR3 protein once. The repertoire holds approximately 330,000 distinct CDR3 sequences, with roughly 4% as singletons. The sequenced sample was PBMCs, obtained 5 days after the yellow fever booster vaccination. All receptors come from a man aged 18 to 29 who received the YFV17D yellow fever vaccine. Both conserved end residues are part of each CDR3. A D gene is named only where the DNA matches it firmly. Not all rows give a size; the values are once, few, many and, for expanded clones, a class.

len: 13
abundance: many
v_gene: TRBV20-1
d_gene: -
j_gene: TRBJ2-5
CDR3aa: CSARLERSETQYF
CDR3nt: TGCAGTGCCAGACTCGAGCGGTCCGAGACCCAGTACTTC

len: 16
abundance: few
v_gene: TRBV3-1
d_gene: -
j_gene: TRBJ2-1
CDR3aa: CASSQVPGVYYNEQFF
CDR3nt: TGTGCCAGCAGCCAGGTCCCGGGGGTCTACTACAATGAGCAGTTCTTC

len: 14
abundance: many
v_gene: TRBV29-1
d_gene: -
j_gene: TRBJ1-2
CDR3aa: CSVAGTLKDYGYTF
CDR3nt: TGCAGCGTGGCCGGGACTCTCAAAGACTATGGCTACACCTTC

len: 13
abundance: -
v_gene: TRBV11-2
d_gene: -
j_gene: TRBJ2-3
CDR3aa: CASSSGLAVTQYF
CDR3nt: TGTGCCAGCAGCTCGGGGCTTGCGGTTACGCAGTATTTT

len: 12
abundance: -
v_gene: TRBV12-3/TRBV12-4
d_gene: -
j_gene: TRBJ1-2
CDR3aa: CASSFGLYGYTF
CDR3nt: TGTGCCAGCAGTTTCGGCCTTTATGGCTACACCTTC

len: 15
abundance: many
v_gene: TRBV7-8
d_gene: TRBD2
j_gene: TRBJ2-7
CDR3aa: CASSLEAGGSYEQYF
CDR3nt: TGTGCCAGCAGCTTGGAAGCGGGGGGCTCCTACGAGCAGTACTTC

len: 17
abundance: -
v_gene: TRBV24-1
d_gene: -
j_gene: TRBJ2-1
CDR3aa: CATSAPPRAGSYNEQFF
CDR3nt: TGTGCCACCAGTGCCCCGCCAAGGGCCGGCTCCTACAATGAGCAGTTCTTC

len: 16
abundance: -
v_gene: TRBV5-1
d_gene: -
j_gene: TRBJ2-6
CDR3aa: CASSLVVGPGANVLTF
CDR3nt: TGCGCCAGCAGCTTGGTAGTAGGGCCCGGGGCCAACGTCCTGACTTTC

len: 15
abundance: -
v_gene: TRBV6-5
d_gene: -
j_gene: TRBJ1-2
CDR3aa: CASRRSGDINYGYTF
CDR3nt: TGTGCCAGCAGAAGGTCAGGGGACATTAACTATGGCTACACCTTC

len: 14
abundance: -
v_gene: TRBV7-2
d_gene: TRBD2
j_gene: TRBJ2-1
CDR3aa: CASRRAGGPGEQFF
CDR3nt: TGTGCCAGCAGGAGAGCGGGGGGGCCCGGTGAGCAGTTCTTC

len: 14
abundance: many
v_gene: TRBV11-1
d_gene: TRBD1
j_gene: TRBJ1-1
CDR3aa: CASSVGQGSPEAFF
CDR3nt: TGTGCCAGCAGCGTGGGACAGGGAAGTCCTGAAGCTTTCTTT

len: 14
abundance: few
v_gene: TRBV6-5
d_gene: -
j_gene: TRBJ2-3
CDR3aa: CASSYSIITDTQYF
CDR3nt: TGTGCCAGCAGTTACTCGATTATCACAGATACGCAGTATTTT

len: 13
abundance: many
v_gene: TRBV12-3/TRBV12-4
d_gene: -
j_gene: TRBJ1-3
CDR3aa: CASSFSSGNTIYF
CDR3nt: TGTGCCAGCAGTTTCAGCTCTGGAAACACCATATATTTT

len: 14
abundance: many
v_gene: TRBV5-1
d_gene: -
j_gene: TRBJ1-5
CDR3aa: CASSPDGGNQPQHF
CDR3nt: TGCGCCAGCAGCCCTGATGGGGGCAATCAGCCCCAGCATTTT

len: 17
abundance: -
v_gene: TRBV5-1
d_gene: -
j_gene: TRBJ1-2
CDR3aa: CASSLWDAGGMNYGYTF
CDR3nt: TGCGCCAGCAGCTTGTGGGACGCAGGAGGGATGAACTATGGCTACACCTTC

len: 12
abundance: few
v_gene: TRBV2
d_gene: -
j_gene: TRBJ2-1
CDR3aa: CASRASDPQQFF
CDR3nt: TGTGCCAGCAGGGCCTCGGACCCACAGCAGTTCTTC

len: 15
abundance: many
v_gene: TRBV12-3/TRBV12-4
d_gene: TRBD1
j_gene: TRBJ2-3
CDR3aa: CASRRGTGAGDTQYF
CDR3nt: TGTGCCAGCAGGAGGGGGACAGGGGCAGGAGATACGCAGTATTTT

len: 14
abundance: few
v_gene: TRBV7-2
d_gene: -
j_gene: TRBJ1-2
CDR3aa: CASSFQGGLGGYTF
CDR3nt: TGTGCCAGCAGCTTTCAGGGAGGGTTGGGTGGCTACACCTTC

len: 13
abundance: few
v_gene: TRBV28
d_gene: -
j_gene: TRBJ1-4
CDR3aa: CASFERQKEKLFF
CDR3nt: TGTGCCAGCTTCGAACGGCAGAAAGAAAAACTGTTTTTT

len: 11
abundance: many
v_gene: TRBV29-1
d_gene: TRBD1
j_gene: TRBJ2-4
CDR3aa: CSVRQGNIQYF
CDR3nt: TGCAGCGTTCGACAGGGCAACATTCAGTACTTC

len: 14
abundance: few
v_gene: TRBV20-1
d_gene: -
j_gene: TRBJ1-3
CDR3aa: CSVSLFRHGNTIYF
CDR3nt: TGCAGTGTCTCACTATTCAGGCACGGAAACACCATATATTTT

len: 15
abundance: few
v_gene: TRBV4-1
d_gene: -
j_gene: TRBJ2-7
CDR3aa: CASSRGRDTAYEQYF
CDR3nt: TGCGCCAGCAGCCGAGGCCGGGACACCGCCTACGAGCAGTACTTC

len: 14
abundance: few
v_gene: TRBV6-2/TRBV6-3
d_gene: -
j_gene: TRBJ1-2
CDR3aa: CASSYTGVLPPSTF
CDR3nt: TGTGCCAGCAGTTACACGGGAGTCCTTCCACCAAGCACCTTC

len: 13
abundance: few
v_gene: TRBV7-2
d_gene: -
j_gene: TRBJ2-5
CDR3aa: CASSTVIQETQYF
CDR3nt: TGTGCCAGCAGCACGGTGATCCAAGAGACCCAGTACTTC

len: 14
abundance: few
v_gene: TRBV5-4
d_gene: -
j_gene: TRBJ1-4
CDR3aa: CASSLNLEPEKLFF
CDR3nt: TGTGCCAGCAGCCTAAACCTGGAGCCAGAAAAACTGTTTTTT

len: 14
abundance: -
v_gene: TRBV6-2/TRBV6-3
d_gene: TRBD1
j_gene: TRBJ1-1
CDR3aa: CASSYHGGQVEAFF
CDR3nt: TGTGCCAGCAGTTACCACGGGGGACAGGTTGAAGCTTTCTTT

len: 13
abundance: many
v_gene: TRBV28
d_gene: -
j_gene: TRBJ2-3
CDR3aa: CASRTPATDTQYF
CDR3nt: TGTGCCAGCAGGACTCCCGCTACAGATACGCAGTATTTT

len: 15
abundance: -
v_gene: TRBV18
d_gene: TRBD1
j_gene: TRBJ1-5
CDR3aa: CASSAQGMSNQPQHF
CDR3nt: TGTGCCAGCTCGGCACAGGGGATGAGCAATCAGCCCCAGCATTTT

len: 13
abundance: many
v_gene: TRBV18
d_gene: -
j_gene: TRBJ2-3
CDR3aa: CASSPGRTDTQYF
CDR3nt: TGTGCCAGCTCACCGGGACGCACAGATACGCAGTATTTT

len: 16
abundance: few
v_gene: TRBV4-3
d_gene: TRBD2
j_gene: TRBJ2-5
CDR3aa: CASSRGTSGGGETQYF
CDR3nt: TGCGCCAGCAGCCGAGGGACTAGCGGGGGGGGAGAGACCCAGTACTTC

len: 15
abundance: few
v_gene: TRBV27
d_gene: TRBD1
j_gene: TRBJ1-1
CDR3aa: CASSSNRGRNTEAFF
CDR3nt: TGTGCCAGCAGTTCCAACAGGGGGCGAAACACTGAAGCTTTCTTT